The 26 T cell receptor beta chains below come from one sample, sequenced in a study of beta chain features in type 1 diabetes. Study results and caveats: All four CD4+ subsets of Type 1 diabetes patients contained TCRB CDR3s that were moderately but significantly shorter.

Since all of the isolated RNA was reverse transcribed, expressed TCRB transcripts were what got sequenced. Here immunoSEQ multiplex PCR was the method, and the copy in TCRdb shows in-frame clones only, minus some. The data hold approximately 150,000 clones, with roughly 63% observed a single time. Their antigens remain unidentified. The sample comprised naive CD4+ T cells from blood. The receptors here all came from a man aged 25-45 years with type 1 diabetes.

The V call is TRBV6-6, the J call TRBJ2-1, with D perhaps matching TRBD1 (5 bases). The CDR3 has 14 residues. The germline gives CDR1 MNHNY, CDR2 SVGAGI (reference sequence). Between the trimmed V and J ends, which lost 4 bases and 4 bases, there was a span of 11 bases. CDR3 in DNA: TGTGCCAGCAGTTCCCACACAGGATACAATGAGCAGTTCTTC. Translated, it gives CASSSHTGYNEQFF.

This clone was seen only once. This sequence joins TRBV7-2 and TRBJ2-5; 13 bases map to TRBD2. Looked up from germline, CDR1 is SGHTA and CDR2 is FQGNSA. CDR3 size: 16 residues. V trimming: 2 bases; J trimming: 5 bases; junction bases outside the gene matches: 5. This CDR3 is CASSLLGLAGSETQYF. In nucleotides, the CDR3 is TGTGCCAGCAGCTTACTGGGACTAGCGGGGTCGGAGACCCAGTACTTC.

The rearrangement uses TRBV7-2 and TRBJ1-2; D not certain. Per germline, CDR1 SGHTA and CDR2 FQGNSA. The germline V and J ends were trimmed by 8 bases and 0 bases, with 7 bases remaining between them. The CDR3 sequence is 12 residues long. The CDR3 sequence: CASGNPNYGYTF. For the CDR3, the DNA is TGTGCCAGCGGTAATCCTAACTATGGCTACACCTTC.

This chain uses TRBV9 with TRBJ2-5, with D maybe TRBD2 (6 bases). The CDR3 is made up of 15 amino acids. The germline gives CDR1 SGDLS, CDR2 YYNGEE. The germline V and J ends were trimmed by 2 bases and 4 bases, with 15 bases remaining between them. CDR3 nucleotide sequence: TGTGCCAGCAGCGTGACCGGGGGAAGGGGAGAGACCCAGTACTTC. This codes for CASSVTGGRGETQYF.

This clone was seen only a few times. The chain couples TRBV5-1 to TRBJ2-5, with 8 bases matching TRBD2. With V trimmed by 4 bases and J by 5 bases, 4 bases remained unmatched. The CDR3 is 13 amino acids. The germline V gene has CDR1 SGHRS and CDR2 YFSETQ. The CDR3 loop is CASSAGGQETQYF. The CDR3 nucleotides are TGCGCCAGCAGCGCGGGGGGCCAGGAGACCCAGTACTTC.

The CDR3 reads CAWSVVLLSGALDQPQHF. In DNA, the CDR3 is TGTGCCTGGAGTGTAGTACTTTTGTCAGGGGCCCTCGATCAGCCCCAGCATTTT. The chain links TRBV30 to TRBJ1-5; possibly TRBD1 for D (6 bases). The germline gives CDR1 GTSNPN, CDR2 SVGIG (reference sequence). The CDR3 contains 18 residues. The ends were cut back, 0 bases at V and 5 bases at J, with 23 bases in the middle.

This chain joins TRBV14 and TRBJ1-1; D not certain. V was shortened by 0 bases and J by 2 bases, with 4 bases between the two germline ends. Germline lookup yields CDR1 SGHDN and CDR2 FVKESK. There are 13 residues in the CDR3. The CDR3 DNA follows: TGTGCCAGCAGCCAAGATTACAACACTGAAGCTTTCTTT. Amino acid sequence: CASSQDYNTEAFF.

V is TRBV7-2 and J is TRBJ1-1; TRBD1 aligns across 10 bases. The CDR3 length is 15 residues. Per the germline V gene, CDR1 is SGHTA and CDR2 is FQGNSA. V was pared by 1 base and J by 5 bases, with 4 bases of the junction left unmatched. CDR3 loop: CASSLVGQGETEAFF. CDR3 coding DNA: TGTGCCAGCAGCTTAGTAGGACAGGGGGAAACTGAAGCTTTCTTT. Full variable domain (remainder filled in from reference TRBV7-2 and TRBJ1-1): GAGVSQSPSNKVTEKGKDVELRCDPISGHTALYWYRQSLGQGLEFLIYFQGNSAPDKSGLPSDRFSAERTGGSVSTLTIQRTQQEDSAVYLCASSLVGQGETEAFFGQGTRLTVV.

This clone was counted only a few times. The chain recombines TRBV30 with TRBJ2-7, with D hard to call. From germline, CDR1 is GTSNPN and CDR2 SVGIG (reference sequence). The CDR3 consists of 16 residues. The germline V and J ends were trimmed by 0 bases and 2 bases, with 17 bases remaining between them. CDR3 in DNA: TGTGCCTGGAGTGTACTGGGCCAAGGGCGGCCCTACGAGCAGTACTTC. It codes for CAWSVLGQGRPYEQYF.

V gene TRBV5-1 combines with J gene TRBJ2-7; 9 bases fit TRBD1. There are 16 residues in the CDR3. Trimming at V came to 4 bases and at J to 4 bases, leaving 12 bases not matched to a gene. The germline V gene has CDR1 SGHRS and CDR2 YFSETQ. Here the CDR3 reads CASSRGQGKFVYEQYF. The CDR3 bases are TGCGCCAGCAGCCGCGGACAGGGGAAATTCGTATACGAGCAGTACTTC.

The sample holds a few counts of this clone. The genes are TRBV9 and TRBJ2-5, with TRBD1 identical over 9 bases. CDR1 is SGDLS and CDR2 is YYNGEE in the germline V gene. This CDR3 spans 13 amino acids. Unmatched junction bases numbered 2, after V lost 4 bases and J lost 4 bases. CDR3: CASSPGQGETQYF. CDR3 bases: TGTGCCAGCAGCCCGGGACAGGGAGAGACCCAGTACTTC.

The CDR3 loop is CSVSRGATNEKLFF. The CDR3 nucleotides read TGCAGCGTTAGCAGGGGGGCAACTAATGAAAAACTGTTTTTT. The chain uses TRBV29-1 and TRBJ1-4; 7 nucleotides line up with TRBD1. The CDR3 loop spans 14 amino acids. V was pared by 5 bases and J by 0 bases, with 3 bases of the junction left unmatched. Germline V gene data show CDR1 as SQVTM and CDR2 as ANQGSEA.

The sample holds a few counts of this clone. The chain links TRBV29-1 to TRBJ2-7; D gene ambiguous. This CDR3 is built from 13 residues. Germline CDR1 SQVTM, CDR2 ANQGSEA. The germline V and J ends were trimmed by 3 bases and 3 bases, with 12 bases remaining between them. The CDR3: CSVEAVSGYEQYF. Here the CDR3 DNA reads TGCAGCGTTGAGGCTGTCAGTGGCTACGAGCAGTACTTC.

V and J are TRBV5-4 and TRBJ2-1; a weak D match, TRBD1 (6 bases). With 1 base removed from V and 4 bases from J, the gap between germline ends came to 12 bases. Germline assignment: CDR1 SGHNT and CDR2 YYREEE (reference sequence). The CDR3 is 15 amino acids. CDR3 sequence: CASSLTGSTYNEQFF. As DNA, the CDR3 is TGTGCCAGCAGCTTGACAGGGAGTACTTACAATGAGCAGTTCTTC. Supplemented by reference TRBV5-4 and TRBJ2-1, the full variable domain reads ETGVTQSPTHLIKTRGQQVTLRCSSQSGHNTVSWYQQALGQGPQFIFQYYREEENGRGNFPPRFSGLQFPNYSSELNVNALELDDSALYLCASSLTGSTYNEQFFGPGTRLTVL.

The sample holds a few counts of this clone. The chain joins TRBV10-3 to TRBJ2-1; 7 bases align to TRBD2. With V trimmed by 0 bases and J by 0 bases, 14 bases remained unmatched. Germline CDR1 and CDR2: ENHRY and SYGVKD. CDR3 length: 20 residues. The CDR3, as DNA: TGTGCCATCAGTGAGTCGATAGGTACGACGGCTAGCGGCTCCTACAATGAGCAGTTCTTC. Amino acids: CAISESIGTTASGSYNEQFF.

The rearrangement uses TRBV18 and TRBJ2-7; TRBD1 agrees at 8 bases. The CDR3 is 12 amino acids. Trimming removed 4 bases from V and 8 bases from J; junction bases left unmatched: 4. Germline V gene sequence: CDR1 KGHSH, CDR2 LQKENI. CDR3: CASSLDREKQYF. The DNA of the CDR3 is TGTGCCAGCTCACTGGACAGGGAAAAGCAGTACTTC. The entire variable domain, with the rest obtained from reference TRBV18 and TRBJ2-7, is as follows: NAGVMQNPRHLVRRRGQEARLRCSPMKGHSHVYWYRQLPEEGLKFMVYLQKENIIDESGMPKERFSAEFPKEGPSILRIQQVVRGDSAAYFCASSLDREKQYFGPGTRLTVT.

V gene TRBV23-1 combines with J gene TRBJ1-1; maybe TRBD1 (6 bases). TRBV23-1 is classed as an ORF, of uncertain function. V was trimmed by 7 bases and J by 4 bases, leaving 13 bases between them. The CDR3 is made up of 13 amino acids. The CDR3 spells CASTPWTATEAFF. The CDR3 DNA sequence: TGCGCCAGCACTCCTTGGACAGCCACTGAAGCTTTCTTT.

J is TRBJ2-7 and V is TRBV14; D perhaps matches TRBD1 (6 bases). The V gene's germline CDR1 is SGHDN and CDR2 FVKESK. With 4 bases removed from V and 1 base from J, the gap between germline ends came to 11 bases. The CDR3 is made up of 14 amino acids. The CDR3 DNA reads TGTGCCAGCAGCCCTAACAGGGATTCCTACGAGCAGTACTTC. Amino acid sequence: CASSPNRDSYEQYF.

As DNA, the CDR3 is TGCAGCGTTGACAGCGCGGGCGCTGAAGCTTTCTTT. This sequence encodes CSVDSAGAEAFF. The J gene is TRBJ1-1, the V gene TRBV29-1; D is unclear. Trimming took off 3 bases at V and 6 bases at J, with 11 bases between the two ends. This CDR3 spans 12 amino acids. The germline V gene encodes CDR1 SQVTM and CDR2 ANQGSEA.

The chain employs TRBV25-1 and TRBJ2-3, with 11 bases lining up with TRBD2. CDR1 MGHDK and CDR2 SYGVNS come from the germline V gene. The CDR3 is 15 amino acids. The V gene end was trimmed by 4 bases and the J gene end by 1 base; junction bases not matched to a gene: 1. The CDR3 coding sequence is TGTGCCAGCAGTGTACTAGCGGGGGGCACAGATACGCAGTATTTT. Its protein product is CASSVLAGGTDTQYF. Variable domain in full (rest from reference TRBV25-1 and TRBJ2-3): EADIYQTPRYLVIGTGKKITLECSQTMGHDKMYWYQQDPGMELHLIHYSYGVNSTEKGDLSSESTVSRIRTEHFPLTLESARPSHTSQYLCASSVLAGGTDTQYFGPGTRLTVL.

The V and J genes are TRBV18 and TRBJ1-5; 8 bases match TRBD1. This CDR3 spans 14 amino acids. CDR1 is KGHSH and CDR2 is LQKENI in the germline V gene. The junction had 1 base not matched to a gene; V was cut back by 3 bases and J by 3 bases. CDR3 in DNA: TGTGCCAGCTCACCCCAGGGGGCCAATCAGCCCCAGCATTTT. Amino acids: CASSPQGANQPQHF.

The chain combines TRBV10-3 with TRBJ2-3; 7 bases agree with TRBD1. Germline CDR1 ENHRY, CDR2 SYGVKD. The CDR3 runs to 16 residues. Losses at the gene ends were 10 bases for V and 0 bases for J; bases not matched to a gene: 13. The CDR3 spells CATGLRGTDSTDTQYF. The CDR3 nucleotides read TGTGCCACTGGCCTTCGAGGGACAGATAGCACAGATACGCAGTATTTT.

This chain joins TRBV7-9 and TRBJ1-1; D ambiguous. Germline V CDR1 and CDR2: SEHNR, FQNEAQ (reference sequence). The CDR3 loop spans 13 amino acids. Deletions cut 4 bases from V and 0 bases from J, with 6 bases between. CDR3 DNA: TGTGCCAGCAGCTCAGCAGTGAACACTGAAGCTTTCTTT. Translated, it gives CASSSAVNTEAFF. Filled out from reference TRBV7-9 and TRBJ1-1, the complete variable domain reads DTGVSQNPRHKITKRGQNVTFRCDPISEHNRLYWYRQTLGQGPEFLTYFQNEAQLEKSRLLSDRFSAERPKGSFSTLEIQRTEQGDSAMYLCASSSAVNTEAFFGQGTRLTVV.

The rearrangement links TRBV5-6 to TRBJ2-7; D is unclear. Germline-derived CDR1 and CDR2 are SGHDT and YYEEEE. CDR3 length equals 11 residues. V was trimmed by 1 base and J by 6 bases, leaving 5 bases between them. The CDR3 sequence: CASSLMGEQYF. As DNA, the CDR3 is TGTGCCAGCAGCTTGATGGGCGAGCAGTACTTC. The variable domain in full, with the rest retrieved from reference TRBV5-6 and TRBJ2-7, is DAGVTQSPTHLIKTRGQQVTLRCSPKSGHDTVSWYQQALGQGPQFIFQYYEEEERQRGNFPDRFSGHQFPNYSSELNVNALLLGDSALYLCASSLMGEQYFGPGTRLTVT.

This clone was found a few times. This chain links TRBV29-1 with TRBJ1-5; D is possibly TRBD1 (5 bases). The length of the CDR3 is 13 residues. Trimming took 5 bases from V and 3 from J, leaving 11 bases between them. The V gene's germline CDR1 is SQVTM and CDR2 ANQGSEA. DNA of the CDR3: TGCAGCGTTATGGCAGGGCCCAATCAGCCCCAGCATTTT. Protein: CSVMAGPNQPQHF.

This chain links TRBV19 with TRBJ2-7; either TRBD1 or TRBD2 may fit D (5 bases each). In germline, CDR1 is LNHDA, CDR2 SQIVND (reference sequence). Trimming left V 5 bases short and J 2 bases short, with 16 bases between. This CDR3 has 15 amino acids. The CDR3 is CASSFKGTLPYEQYF. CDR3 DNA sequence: TGTGCCAGTAGTTTCAAGGGGACCTTACCCTACGAGCAGTACTTC.